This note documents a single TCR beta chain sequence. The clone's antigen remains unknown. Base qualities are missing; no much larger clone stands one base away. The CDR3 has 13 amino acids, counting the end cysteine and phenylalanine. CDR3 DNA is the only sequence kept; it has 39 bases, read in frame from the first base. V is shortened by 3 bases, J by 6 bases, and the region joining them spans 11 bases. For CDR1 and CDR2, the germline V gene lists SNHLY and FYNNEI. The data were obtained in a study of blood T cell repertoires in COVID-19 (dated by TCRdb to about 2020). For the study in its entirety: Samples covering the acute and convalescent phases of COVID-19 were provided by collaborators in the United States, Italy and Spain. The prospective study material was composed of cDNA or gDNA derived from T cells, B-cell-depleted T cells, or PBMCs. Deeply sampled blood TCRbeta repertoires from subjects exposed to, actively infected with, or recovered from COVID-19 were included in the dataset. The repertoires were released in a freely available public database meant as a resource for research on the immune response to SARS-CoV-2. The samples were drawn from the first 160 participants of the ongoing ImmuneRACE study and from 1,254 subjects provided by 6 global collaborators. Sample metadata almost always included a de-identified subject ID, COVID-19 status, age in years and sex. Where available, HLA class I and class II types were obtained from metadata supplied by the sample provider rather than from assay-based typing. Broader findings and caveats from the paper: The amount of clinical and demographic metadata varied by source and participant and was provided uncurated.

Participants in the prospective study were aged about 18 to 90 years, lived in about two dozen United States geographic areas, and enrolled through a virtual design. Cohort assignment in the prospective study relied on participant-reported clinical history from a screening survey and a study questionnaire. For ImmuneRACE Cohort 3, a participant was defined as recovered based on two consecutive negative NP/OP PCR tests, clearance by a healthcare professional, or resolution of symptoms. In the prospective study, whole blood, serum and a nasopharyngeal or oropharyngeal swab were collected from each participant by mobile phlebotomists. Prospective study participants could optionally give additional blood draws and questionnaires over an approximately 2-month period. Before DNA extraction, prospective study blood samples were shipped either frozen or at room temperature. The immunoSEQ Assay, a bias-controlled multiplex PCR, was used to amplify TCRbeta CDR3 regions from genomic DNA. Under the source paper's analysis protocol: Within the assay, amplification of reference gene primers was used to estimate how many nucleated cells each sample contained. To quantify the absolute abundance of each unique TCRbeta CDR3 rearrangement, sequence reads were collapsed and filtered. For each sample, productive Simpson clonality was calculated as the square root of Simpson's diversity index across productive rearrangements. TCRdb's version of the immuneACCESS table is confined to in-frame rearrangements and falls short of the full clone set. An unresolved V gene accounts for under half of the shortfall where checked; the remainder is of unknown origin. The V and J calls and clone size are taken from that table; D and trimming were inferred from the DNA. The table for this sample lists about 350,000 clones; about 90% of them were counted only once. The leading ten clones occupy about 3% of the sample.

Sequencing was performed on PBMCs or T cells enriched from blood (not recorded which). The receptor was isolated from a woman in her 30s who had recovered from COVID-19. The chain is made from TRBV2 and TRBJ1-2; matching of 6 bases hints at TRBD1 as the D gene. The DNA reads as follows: TGTGCCAGCAGTGATTGGGGGGGCAATGGCTACACCTTC. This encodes CASSDWGGNGYTF.